This T cell receptor (beta chain) was sequenced for a study of beta chain features in type 1 diabetes (dated by TCRdb to 2016 to 2019). Turning to the overall study: Patients and healthy donors did not differ in mean age, gender distribution, total cell number or subset yield. Across all samples, some 99 million sorted cells were examined, and cell number per subset correlated strongly with RNA yield. The study compared the TCRB repertoires of sorted circulating CD4+ T cell subsets in recently diagnosed type 1 diabetes patients with those in matched healthy donors. Whereas all 30 or so donors provided naive and central memory subsets, regulatory and stem cell-like memory subsets were isolated from just 8 patients and about 8 healthy donors.

Paper-wide results and their limitations: Naive, central memory and regulatory TCRB repertoires appeared more similar among patients than among healthy donors. Fewer insertions and more nucleotide deletions at VDJ recombination sites were observed in patients with type 1 diabetes, implying thymic rearrangement abnormalities. Shorter templates might have been favored by PCR, but patient and control samples were amplified and corrected together, so both groups would have been affected equally by any skew. Because small numbers of individuals were included in the HLA sub-analyses, any influence of HLA type on TCRB rearrangement was left unresolved. Type 1 diabetes patients showed a moderate but significant shortening of TCRB CDR3 length in all four CD4+ subsets. Because cDNA was sequenced instead of genomic DNA, activated cells with high expression could be over-represented, although the groups did not differ in activation or CD3 levels.

A word on this clone: Its antigen is unknown. Base qualities are not recorded, but no much larger clone differs from it by a single base.

The CDR3 runs 13 residues from the cysteine to the phenylalanine. The sequence is cut down to CDR3 DNA, 39 bases in frame from base 1. Unmatched junction bases come to 5, with V trimmed by 6 bases and J by 7 bases. CDR1 and CDR2 (MNHNS, SASEGT) derive from the germline V gene. Each donor gave one peripheral blood draw, averaging approximately 120 mL, which was collected into heparinised tubes. A BD FACSAria II was used to sort naive, central memory, regulatory and stem cell-like memory CD4+ T cells with a panel that included CD45RO, CCR7, CD25, CD127, CD95 and CD27. Every sorted population had a purity above 98%. PBMCs were isolated right away by Lymphoprep density gradient centrifugation and were stained directly, without culture. So that batch effects would be minimized, each experiment stained and sorted samples in pairs, pairing one healthy donor with one patient. All of the isolated RNA was reverse transcribed with the High Capacity cDNA Reverse Transcription Kit, so expressed TCRB transcripts were sequenced. Deep immunoSEQ sequencing was performed on naive, central memory and regulatory T cell samples, with an average of about 3.6 million total reads per sample. After sorted cells were lysed in RLT buffer, RNA was extracted with DNase-treated RNeasy Micro or Mini kits, with the choice depending on cell number. Each cell subset was processed on its own to prevent cross-contamination, while patient and healthy donor samples were processed together. TCRB sequences were amplified from cDNA with the immunoSEQ multiplex PCR, producing 87-bp fragments spanning the CDR3 region. Sequencing of the amplicons was performed on the Illumina HiSeq platform. Regarding the original processing steps: PCR bias was corrected computationally using synthetic template baselines, and reads within Hamming distance 2 were collapsed, with unmergeable singletons discarded. By aligning reads against IMGT, V, D and J genes, CDR3 length, and insertions or deletions at six rearrangement sites were assigned. Clonotype counts were normalized to sorted cell number within each subset before computing true diversity and Gini coefficients with the tcR R package. Repertoire sharing was quantified using the overlap coefficient calculated on TCRB nucleotide sequences. As a proxy for the pre-selection repertoire, out-of-frame TCRB sequences from naive cells were analyzed. TCRdb holds this immuneACCESS table with in-frame rearrangements only. Some clones are missing; in checked studies, unresolved V genes explain under half, and the rest has no known cause. V, J and clone size derive from that table, while D and trimming were established from the DNA sequence. A total of 500,000 to 800,000 clones appear in this sample, around 11% of them only once. The ten largest clones add up to 0.095% to 0.15% of the sample.

The specimen sequenced was naive CD4+ T cells from blood. In the paper's terms, the cell subset or site label means: true naive CD4+ T cells. The clonotype originates from a man aged 30 to 39 with type 1 diabetes. The rearranged chain carries TRBV6-1 and TRBJ2-1, and 8 junctional nucleotides match TRBD1. CDR3 reads: CASRDTGGNEQFF. The base sequence is TGTGCCAGCAGGGACACAGGGGGGAATGAGCAGTTCTTC.